The source of this T cell receptor beta chain is a study of cytomegalovirus exposure and HLA in healthy donors. Broader study findings: Trimming of TCR beta V- and J-genes showed a link, identified in a later analysis, to a missense DCLRE1C variant.

The CDR3 runs 18 residues. CDR1 is SGDLS and CDR2 is YYNGEE in the germline V gene. The J segment lost 2 bases and the V segment lost 9 bases, leaving 19 bases of the junction unmatched. A word on this clone: The target antigen is unknown.

The PCR was carried out with 60 Vbeta primers and 13 Jbeta primers. TCRdb's table, derived via immunoSEQ multiplex PCR, lists solely in-frame clones and lacks some. This table has under 150,000 clones, approximately 80% appearing once. V gene TRBV9 combines with J gene TRBJ2-3; 9 bases are shared with TRBD2. What was sequenced was PBMCs. The receptor's source is a woman aged 50 to 60 in good health and CMV-seropositive. Written as DNA, the CDR3 is TGTGCCAACCTTTCAGTTAAGCGGGGGGCCCCAACCACAGATACGCAGTATTTT. Residues: CANLSVKRGAPTTDTQYF.